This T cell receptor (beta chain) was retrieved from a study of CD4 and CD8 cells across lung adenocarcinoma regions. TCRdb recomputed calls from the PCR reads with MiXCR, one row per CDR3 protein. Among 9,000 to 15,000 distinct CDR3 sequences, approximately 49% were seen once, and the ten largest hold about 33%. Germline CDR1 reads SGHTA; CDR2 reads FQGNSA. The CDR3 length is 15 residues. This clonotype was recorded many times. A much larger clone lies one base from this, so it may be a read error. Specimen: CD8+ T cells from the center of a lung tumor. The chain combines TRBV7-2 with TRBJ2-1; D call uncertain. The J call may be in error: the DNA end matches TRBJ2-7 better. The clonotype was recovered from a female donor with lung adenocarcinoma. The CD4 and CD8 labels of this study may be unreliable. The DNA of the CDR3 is TGTGCCAGCAGCCCGCCGGCCCTGGTCGACATTGAGCAGTACTTC. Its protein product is CASSPPALVDIEQYF.